Ten or more counts support the clone carrying this T cell receptor (beta chain). These data belong to a study of T cells in Graves' hyperthyroidism and ophthalmopathy. The CDR3 has 15 residues. Trimming took 4 bases from V and 3 from J; bases not matched to a gene: 8. Template material for amplifying TCR beta CDR3 regions consisted of RNA transcripts. A first-round RT-PCR of the TCR CDR3 used the HTBI primer set. TCRdb reprocessed the multiplex PCR reads with MiXCR, giving one entry per CDR3 protein. The data contain around 600,000 distinct CDR3 sequences, 14% of them seen just once; the ten biggest clones take up around 13%.

The sequencing sample was made of blood. This receptor was identified in a woman aged 45-60 years with Graves' ophthalmopathy. The gene calls are TRBV12-3 or TRBV12-4 and TRBJ2-7, with 8 bases lining up with TRBD1. CDR3 DNA sequence: TGTGCCAGCAGTTGGGGACAGGCACATCACTACGAGCAGTACTTC. It translates to CASSWGQAHHYEQYF.